The 5 T cell receptor beta chains reported below all come from one sample, sequenced in a study of blood T cells in healthy people across ages. Primers used in a second PCR of roughly 6 to 11 cycles were a sample-barcoded 5' primer and a J-beta primer mix. Via MiXCR, TCRdb re-called the 5' RACE reads, giving one row per CDR3 protein. The sample comprises about a million distinct CDR3 sequences, around two fifths of which are singletons, and roughly 13% rests with the top ten. Sequenced: blood. The receptors here all came from a man aged 18 to 30 in good health.

This clonotype was picked up a small number of times. The chain links TRBV13 to TRBJ2-1; 14 bases map to TRBD2. CDR1 and CDR2 from the germline V gene are PRHDT and FYEKMQ (reference sequence). The J segment lost 7 bases and the V segment lost 4 bases, leaving 3 bases of the junction unmatched. The CDR3 has 15 amino acids. The CDR3 sequence is CASSYRTSGGNEQFF. CDR3 DNA sequence: TGTGCCAGCAGCTACCGGACTAGCGGGGGGAATGAGCAGTTCTTC. Complete variable domain (other parts from reference TRBV13 and TRBJ2-1): AAGVIQSPRHLIKEKRETATLKCYPIPRHDTVYWYQQGPGQDPQFLISFYEKMQSDKGSIPDRFSAQQFSDYHSELNMSSLELGDSALYFCASSYRTSGGNEQFFGPGTRLTVL.

This clonotype was seen more than once but under ten times. The chain has TRBV12-3 or TRBV12-4 and TRBJ2-3; D remains unclear. V lost 0 bases and J lost 7, with 5 bases in between. The CDR3 extends over 12 amino acids. The CDR3 nucleotides read TGTGCCAGCAGTTTAGCGAGGAATACGCAGTATTTT. Amino acids: CASSLARNTQYF.

The chain combines TRBV7-2 with TRBJ1-4, with D maybe TRBD1 (6 bases). Trimming cost V 3 bases and J 0 bases, with 11 bases left between them. The CDR3 covers 16 residues. Per the germline V gene, CDR1 is SGHTA and CDR2 is FQGNSA. Written as DNA, the CDR3 is TGTGCCAGCAGCTTTGGGGGGCGAACAACTAATGAAAAACTGTTTTTT. Translation: CASSFGGRTTNEKLFF.

As for this clonotype: This may stem from a read error, because a much larger clone lies one nucleotide away. J is TRBJ2-1 and V is TRBV4-3; no clear D gene. This CDR3 is built from 15 residues. Germline CDR1 LGHNA, CDR2 YSLEER. The CDR3 DNA is TGCGCCAGCAGCCCAATTATCGGCTCCCACAATGAGCAGTTCTTC. Its translation is CASSPIIGSHNEQFF.

The sample holds a few counts of this clonotype. The V gene is TRBV20-1, the J gene TRBJ1-2; TRBD1 matches 8 bases. The V segment lost 2 bases and the J segment 4 bases; nucleotides outside the gene matches: 6. Germline V gene data show CDR1 as DFQATT and CDR2 as SNEGSKA (reference sequence). The CDR3 consists of 14 residues. DNA of the CDR3: TGCAGTGCTAGATCTCAGGACAGGGCCTATGGCTACACCTTC. Translation gives CSARSQDRAYGYTF.